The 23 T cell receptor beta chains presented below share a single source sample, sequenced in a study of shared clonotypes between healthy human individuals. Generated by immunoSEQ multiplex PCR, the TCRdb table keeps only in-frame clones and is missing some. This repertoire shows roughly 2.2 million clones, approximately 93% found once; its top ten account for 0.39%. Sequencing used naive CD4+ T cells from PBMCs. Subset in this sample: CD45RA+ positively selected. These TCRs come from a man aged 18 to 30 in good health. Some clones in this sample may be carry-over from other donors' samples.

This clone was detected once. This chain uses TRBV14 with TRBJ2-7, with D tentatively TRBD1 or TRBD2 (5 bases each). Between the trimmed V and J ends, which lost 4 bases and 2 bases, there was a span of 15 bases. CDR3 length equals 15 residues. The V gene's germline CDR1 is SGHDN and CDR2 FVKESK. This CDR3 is CASSRPGTLTYEQYF. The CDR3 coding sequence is TGTGCCAGCAGCCGCCCCGGGACCCTTACCTACGAGCAGTACTTC.

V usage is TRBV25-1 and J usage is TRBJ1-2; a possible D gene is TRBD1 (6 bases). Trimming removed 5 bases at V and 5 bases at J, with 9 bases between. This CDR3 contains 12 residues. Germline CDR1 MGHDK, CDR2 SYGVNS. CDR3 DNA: TGTGCCAGCAGTAGGGGGGTATATGGCTACACCTTC. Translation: CASSRGVYGYTF.

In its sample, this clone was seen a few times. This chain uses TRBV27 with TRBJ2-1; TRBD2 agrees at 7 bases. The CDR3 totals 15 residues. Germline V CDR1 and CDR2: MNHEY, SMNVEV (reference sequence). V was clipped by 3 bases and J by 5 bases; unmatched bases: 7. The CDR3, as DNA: TGTGCCAGCAGTTTGCGGCGGGAGTCCAACAATGAGCAGTTCTTC. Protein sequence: CASSLRRESNNEQFF.

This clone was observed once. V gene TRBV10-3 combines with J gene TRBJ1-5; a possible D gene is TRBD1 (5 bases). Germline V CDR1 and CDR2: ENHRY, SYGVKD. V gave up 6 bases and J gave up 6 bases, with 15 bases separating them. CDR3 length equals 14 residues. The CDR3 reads CAIRGDGESQPQHF. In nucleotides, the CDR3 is TGTGCCATCAGAGGGGACGGCGAAAGTCAGCCCCAGCATTTT.

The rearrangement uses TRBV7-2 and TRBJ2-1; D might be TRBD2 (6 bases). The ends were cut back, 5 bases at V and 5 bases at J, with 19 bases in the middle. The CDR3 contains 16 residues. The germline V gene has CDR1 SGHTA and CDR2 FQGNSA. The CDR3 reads CASSAGPGRSNNEQFF. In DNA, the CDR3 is TGTGCCAGCAGCGCGGGACCGGGACGCTCTAACAATGAGCAGTTCTTC. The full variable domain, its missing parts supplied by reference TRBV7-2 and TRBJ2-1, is GAGVSQSPSNKVTEKGKDVELRCDPISGHTALYWYRQSLGQGLEFLIYFQGNSAPDKSGLPSDRFSAERTGGSVSTLTIQRTQQEDSAVYLCASSAGPGRSNNEQFFGPGTRLTVL.

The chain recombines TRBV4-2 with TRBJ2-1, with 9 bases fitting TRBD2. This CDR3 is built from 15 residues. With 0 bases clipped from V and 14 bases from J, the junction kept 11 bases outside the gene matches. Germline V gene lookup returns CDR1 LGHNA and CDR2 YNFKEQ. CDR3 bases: TGTGCCAGCAGCCAAGAGCGTTTCGGGGGGACTAGCAAGTTCTTC. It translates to CASSQERFGGTSKFF.

CDR3 residues: CASSPGAAGVVGDEQFF. DNA of the CDR3: TGCGCCAGCAGCCCCGGAGCGGCGGGAGTGGTAGGTGATGAGCAGTTCTTC. V usage is TRBV4-3 and J usage is TRBJ2-1; the match to TRBD2 covers 7 bases. V lost 4 bases, J lost 8 bases, and 17 bases stayed unmatched. The germline V gene encodes CDR1 LGHNA and CDR2 YSLEER. The CDR3 spans 17 residues.

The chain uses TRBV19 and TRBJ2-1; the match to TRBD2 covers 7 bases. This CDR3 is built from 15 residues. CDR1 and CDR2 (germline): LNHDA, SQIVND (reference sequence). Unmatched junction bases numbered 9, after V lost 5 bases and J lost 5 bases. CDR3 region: CASSVRLAGNNEQFF. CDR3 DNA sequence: TGTGCCAGTAGTGTAAGACTAGCTGGAAACAATGAGCAGTTCTTC.

The CDR3 DNA reads as TGTGCCACCAGCAGCGACAGGGCGGCCGTTGAAGCTTTCTTT. This translates into CATSSDRAAVEAFF. The gene calls are TRBV15 and TRBJ1-1, with TRBD1 matching over 7 bases. CDR3 length: 14 residues. Germline lookup yields CDR1 LNHNV and CDR2 YYDKDF (reference sequence). After removal of 3 bases from V and 7 bases from J, the junction contained 8 bases not matched to a gene.

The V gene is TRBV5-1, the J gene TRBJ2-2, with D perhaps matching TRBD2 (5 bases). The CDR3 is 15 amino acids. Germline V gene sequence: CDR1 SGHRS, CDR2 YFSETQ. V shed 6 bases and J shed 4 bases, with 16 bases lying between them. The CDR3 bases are TGCGCCAGCACCCGGGAATCCCGACTCACCGGGGAGCTGTTTTTT. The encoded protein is CASTRESRLTGELFF.

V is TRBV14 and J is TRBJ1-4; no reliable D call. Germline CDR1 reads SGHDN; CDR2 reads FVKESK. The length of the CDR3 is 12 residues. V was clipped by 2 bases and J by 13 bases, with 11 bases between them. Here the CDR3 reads CASSQTPGGLFF. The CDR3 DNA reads TGTGCCAGCAGCCAAACGCCCGGCGGACTGTTTTTT.

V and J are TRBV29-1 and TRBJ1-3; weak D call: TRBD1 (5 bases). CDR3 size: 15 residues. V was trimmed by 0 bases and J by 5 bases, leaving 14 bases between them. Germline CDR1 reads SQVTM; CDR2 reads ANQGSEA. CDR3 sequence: CSVEDRTRGRNTIYF. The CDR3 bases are TGCAGCGTTGAAGATCGCACGAGGGGTCGAAACACCATATATTTT.

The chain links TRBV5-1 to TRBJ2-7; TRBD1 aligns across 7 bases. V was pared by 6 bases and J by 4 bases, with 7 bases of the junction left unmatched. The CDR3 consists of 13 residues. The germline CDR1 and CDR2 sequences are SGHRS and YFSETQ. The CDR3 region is CASKGQMSYEQYF. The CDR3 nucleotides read TGCGCCAGCAAGGGACAGATGAGTTACGAGCAGTACTTC.

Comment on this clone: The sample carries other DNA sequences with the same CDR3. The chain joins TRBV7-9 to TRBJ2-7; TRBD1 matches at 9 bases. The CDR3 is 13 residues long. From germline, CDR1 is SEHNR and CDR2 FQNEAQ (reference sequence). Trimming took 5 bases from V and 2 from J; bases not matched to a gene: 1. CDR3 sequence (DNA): TGTGCCAGCAGCAGGACAGGGGCCTACGAGCAGTACTTC. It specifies CASSRTGAYEQYF.

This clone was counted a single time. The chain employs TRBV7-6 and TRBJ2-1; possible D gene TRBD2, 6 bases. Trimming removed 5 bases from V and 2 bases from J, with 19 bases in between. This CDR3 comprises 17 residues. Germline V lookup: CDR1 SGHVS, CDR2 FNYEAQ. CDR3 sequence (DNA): TGTGCCAGCAGCCTAGGGTGGAGGGGAAGTACCTACAATGAGCAGTTCTTC. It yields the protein CASSLGWRGSTYNEQFF.

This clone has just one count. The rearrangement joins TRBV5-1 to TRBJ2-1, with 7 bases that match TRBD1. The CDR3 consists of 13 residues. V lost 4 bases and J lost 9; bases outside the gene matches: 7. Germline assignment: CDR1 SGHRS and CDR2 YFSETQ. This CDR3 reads CASSRTSGGEQFF. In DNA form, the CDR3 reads TGCGCCAGCAGCCGTACCTCAGGGGGTGAGCAGTTCTTC.

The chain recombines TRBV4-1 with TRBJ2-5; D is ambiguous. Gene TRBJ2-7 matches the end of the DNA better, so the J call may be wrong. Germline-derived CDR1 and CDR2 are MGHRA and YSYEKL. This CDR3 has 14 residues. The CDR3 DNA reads TGCGCCAGCAGCCGTGAGGAACGGGTCTACGAGCAGTACTTC. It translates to CASSREERVYEQYF.

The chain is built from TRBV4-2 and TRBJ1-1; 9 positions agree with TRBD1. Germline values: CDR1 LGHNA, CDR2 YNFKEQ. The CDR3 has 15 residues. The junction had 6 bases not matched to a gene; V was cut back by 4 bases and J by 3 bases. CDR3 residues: CASSPLGQGYTEAFF. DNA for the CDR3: TGTGCCAGCAGCCCCCTTGGACAGGGGTACACTGAAGCTTTCTTT.

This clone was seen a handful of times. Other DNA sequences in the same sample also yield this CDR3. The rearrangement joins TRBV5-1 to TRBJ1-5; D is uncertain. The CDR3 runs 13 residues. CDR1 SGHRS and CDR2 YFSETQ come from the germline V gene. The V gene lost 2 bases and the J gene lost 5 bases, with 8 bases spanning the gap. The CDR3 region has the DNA TGCGCCAGCAGCTTAGAGGGTCATCAGCCCCAGCATTTT. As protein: CASSLEGHQPQHF.

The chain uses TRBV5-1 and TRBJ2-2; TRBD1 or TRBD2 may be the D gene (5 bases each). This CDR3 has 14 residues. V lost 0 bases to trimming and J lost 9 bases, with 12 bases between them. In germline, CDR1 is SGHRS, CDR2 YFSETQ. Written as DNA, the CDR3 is TGCGCCAGCAGCTTGGGCCCAGAGGGGCGGGAGCTGTTTTTT. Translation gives CASSLGPEGRELFF.

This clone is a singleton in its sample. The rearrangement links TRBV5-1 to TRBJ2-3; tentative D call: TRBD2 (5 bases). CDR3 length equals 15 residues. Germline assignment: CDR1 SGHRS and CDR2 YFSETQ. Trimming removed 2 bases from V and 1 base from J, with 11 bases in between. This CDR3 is CASSFLGVGTDTQYF. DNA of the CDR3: TGCGCCAGCAGCTTCCTCGGGGTCGGCACAGATACGCAGTATTTT.

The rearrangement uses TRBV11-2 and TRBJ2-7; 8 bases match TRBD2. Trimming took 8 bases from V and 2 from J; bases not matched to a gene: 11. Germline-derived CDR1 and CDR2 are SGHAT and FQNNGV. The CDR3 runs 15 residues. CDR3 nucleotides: TGTGCCAGCCGGGGGTTAGCGGGATCTACCTACGAGCAGTACTTC. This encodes CASRGLAGSTYEQYF.

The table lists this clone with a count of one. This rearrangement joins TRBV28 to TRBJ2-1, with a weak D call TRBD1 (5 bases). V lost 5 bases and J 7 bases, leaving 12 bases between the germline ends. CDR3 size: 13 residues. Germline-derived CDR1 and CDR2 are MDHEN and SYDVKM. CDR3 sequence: CASSTTVLNEQFF. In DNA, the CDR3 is TGTGCCAGCAGTACGACAGTTTTGAATGAGCAGTTCTTC.